What follows describes a single T cell receptor (beta chain). Its binding antigen is unknown. No base-level quality is on record; no much larger clone is a single base apart. The treatment or condition label corresponds to: about 20 received Ad26.COV2.S at low or high dose, single or two shots; about 5 received placebo; per-sample allocation not given. For vaccine and placebo recipients, the sequenced repertoires came from samples collected on day 63 after the first injection. In Cohort 1b, roughly 25 adults aged 18-55 years were enrolled at a single site in Boston, USA, between 29 July and 7 August 2020. Ad26.COV2.S consisted of a replication-incompetent adenovirus type 26 vector by which a prefusion-stabilized SARS-CoV-2 spike protein from the original Wuhan strain was expressed. The immunoSEQ Assay was used to sequence TCRbeta CDR3 regions. After extraction, genomic DNA underwent amplification by bias-controlled multiplex PCR, followed by high-throughput sequencing. The original methods were these. To quantify the absolute abundance of each unique TCRbeta CDR3 region, sequences were collapsed and filtered. T cell fraction was estimated by normalizing TCRbeta template counts to usable DNA, with usable DNA measured through amplification of reference genes found in all nucleated cells. Repertoire TCRs were annotated as SARS-CoV-2-specific when V gene, CDR3 amino acid sequence and J gene were exactly matched to a known reactive TCR set. The reference SARS-CoV-2 TCR set was obtained from MIRA and was filtered for enrichment in COVID-19-positive ImmuneCODE repertoires, whereby public or cross-reactive TCRs were removed. Drawing on the MIRA antigens, annotated TCRs were analysed further at the level of specific ORF or position within ORF. Breadth was defined as the number of annotated unique rearrangements divided by the total number of unique productive rearrangements, and depth was defined as the summed frequency of the annotated unique rearrangements. Two-sided Wilcoxon rank-sum tests were used to compare TCR breadth between groups. In its TCRdb copy, this immuneACCESS table keeps in-frame sequences only and misses some clones. Where compared with another copy, unresolved V genes explain less than half of these, and the others have no known cause. The V and J calls and clone size are taken from that table; D and trimming were inferred from the DNA. The sample data list 200,000 to 300,000 clones, and around nine tenths of these were observed just once. The ten largest clones represent roughly a tenth of the sample.

The data belong to a study of Ad26.COV2.S vaccination and SARS-CoV-2 variants (dated by TCRdb to the early 2020s). For the wider study: Donors in the vaccine arm were drawn from COV1001, a multicentre, randomized, double-blind, placebo-controlled phase I-IIa trial testing Ad26.COV2.S in healthy adults. Sequencing of the TCRbeta repertoire served to evaluate the specificity and breadth of SARS-CoV-2-reactive T cell receptors following Ad26.COV2.S vaccination. Ad26.COV2.S was administered intramuscularly at a dose of 5x10^10 or 1x10^11 viral particles, either as one shot or as two shots given 56 days apart. A total of around 32 samples were included in the TCR-sequenced set, comprising about 20 Ad26.COV2.S vaccine recipients, 5 placebo recipients and 8 SARS-CoV-2 convalescent individuals. Trial participants were randomized into five groups of five, in which low-dose or high-dose Ad26.COV2.S was given once or twice, or placebo was given on both occasions. Investigators remained blinded to trial group allocation during experiments and outcome assessment.

The germline V gene (reference sequence) specifies LNHDA as CDR1 and SQIVND as CDR2. Including the terminal cysteine and phenylalanine, the CDR3 comprises 11 residues. Only the CDR3 DNA stays, 33 bases, in frame from base 1. V is pared back by 4 bases and J by 9 bases, with 7 bases lying between the germline termini. Overall study outcomes, separate from this receptor: After vaccination, spike-specific CD8+ and CD4+ T cell responses were reported to show substantial breadth. Compared with placebo recipients, Ad26.COV2.S recipients showed higher spike-specific TCR breadth (P = 0.0014). The study was not powered for comparison of responses between vaccine doses or regimens. Comparable non-spike TCR breadth was observed between vaccine and placebo recipients, consistent with only spike being contained in the vaccine. The authors noted that total T cell responses may have been underestimated by the TCR breadth and depth analyses.

This chain joins TRBV19 to TRBJ1-5, with no reliable assignment of the D segment. The sequence came from a person aged 18 to 65 who received the Ad26.COV2.S COVID-19 vaccine or a placebo. The sequencing used peripheral blood, collected in a trial of Ad26.COV2.S vaccine versus placebo. The CDR3 sequence is CASSTLGPQHF. DNA sequence: TGTGCCAGTAGTACCCTAGGGCCCCAGCATTTT.